One sample yielded the 30 T cell receptor beta chains listed below, sequenced in a study of blood T cell repertoires in COVID-19. Profiling relied on immunoSEQ multiplex PCR, and the TCRdb table lists in-frame clones only, not all of them. The sample carries some 350,000 clones, about nine tenths recorded once. Sequenced input: peripheral blood. These receptors were taken from a woman aged 45-65 years with COVID-19, enrolled during active disease.

This sequence joins TRBV7-8 and TRBJ1-2, with TRBD1 matching over 8 bases. With 3 bases clipped from V and 3 bases from J, the junction kept 3 bases outside the gene matches. The CDR3 covers 14 residues. Germline CDR1 reads SGHVS; CDR2 reads FQNEAQ. The chain's CDR3 is CASSFGTGYYGYTF. CDR3 nucleotide sequence: TGTGCCAGCAGCTTCGGGACAGGCTACTATGGCTACACCTTC.

The CDR3 DNA sequence: TGTGCCAGCAGTTTTGGGACAGGGGGGCAGTACTTC. It specifies CASSFGTGGQYF. This chain joins TRBV12-3 or TRBV12-4 and TRBJ2-7; 11 positions match TRBD1. This CDR3 has 12 residues. V lost 3 bases and J lost 9; bases outside the gene matches: 1.

This clone was seen only once. The rearrangement joins TRBV7-2 to TRBJ2-7; 9 nucleotides match TRBD1. The germline CDR1 and CDR2 sequences are SGHTA and FQGNSA. Trimming took 5 bases from V and 6 from J; bases not matched to a gene: 17. The CDR3 has 17 residues. In nucleotides, the CDR3 is TGTGCCAGCAGCCCCCTTAGGATACAGGGGGCTTGGCGCGAGCAGTACTTC. As protein: CASSPLRIQGAWREQYF.

This sequence joins TRBV5-1 and TRBJ2-7; 11 bases agree with TRBD1. CDR3 length equals 14 residues. Per germline, CDR1 SGHRS and CDR2 YFSETQ. After removal of 5 bases from V and 3 bases from J, the junction contained 4 bases not matched to a gene. CDR3 residues: CASSWTGGNYEQYF. The CDR3 DNA follows: TGCGCCAGCAGTTGGACAGGGGGCAACTACGAGCAGTACTTC.

This clone was seen a few times. The chain carries TRBV27 and TRBJ1-5; D call uncertain. CDR1 and CDR2 from the germline V gene are MNHEY and SMNVEV (reference sequence). The V end was cut by 7 bases, the J end by 5 bases, with 12 bases between. CDR3 length: 13 amino acids. The CDR3 protein is CASTAASYQPQHF. The CDR3, as DNA: TGTGCCAGCACCGCGGCATCATATCAGCCCCAGCATTTT.

The chain joins TRBV18 to TRBJ1-1, with 7 bases aligning to TRBD1. Germline V gives CDR1 KGHSH, CDR2 LQKENI. The CDR3 totals 15 residues. V was pared by 5 bases and J by 1 base, with 7 bases of the junction left unmatched. The CDR3 protein is CASSIPGTANTEAFF. The CDR3 nucleotides are TGTGCCAGCTCAATACCCGGGACAGCGAACACTGAAGCTTTCTTT. The whole variable domain, remainder taken from reference TRBV18 and TRBJ1-1, is NAGVMQNPRHLVRRRGQEARLRCSPMKGHSHVYWYRQLPEEGLKFMVYLQKENIIDESGMPKERFSAEFPKEGPSILRIQQVVRGDSAAYFCASSIPGTANTEAFFGQGTRLTVV.

The gene calls are TRBV5-4 and TRBJ1-1; the D gene is possibly TRBD1 (6 bases). The V and J ends lost 4 bases and 0 bases respectively, with 13 bases between them. Germline V gene lookup returns CDR1 SGHNT and CDR2 YYREEE (reference sequence). This CDR3 is built from 15 residues. CDR3 nucleotide sequence: TGTGCCAGCAGCGTATCCGGGACATTGAACACTGAAGCTTTCTTT. Residues: CASSVSGTLNTEAFF.

The chain uses TRBV4-2 and TRBJ1-4; 8 positions agree with TRBD1. This CDR3 is built from 16 residues. Trimming removed 3 bases from V and 6 bases from J; junction bases left unmatched: 9. Germline V gives CDR1 LGHNA, CDR2 YNFKEQ. The CDR3 is CASSQDLRGLDEKLFF. In DNA, the CDR3 is TGTGCCAGCAGCCAGGACCTCAGGGGGCTGGATGAAAAACTGTTTTTT.

This chain connects TRBV11-2 to TRBJ2-7; 12 positions agree with TRBD2. J gave up 5 bases and V 4 bases, and 9 bases lay outside the gene matches. The germline CDR1 and CDR2 sequences are SGHAT and FQNNGV. The CDR3 length is 16 residues. The CDR3: CASSSSMTSGSHEQYF. The CDR3, as DNA: TGTGCCAGCAGCTCCTCAATGACTAGCGGGAGCCACGAGCAGTACTTC.

This chain connects TRBV2 to TRBJ1-3; D remains unclear. Trimming removed 7 bases at V and 8 bases at J, with 15 bases between. Per the germline V gene, CDR1 is SNHLY and CDR2 is FYNNEI. This CDR3 comprises 13 residues. CDR3 DNA sequence: TGTGCCAGCAAAGTTAACGCCGGGGACACCATATATTTT. Amino acids: CASKVNAGDTIYF.

The V call is TRBV18, the J call TRBJ2-3, with D possibly being TRBD2 (5 bases). CDR3 length: 15 amino acids. The V and J ends lost 4 bases and 0 bases respectively, with 11 bases between them. Germline loops: CDR1 KGHSH, CDR2 LQKENI. CDR3 loop: CASSRAESSTDTQYF. The CDR3 DNA sequence: TGTGCCAGCTCACGAGCGGAAAGTAGCACAGATACGCAGTATTTT.

This clone turned up a few times. This rearrangement joins TRBV9 to TRBJ2-7; 9 nucleotides line up with TRBD2. CDR1 and CDR2 (germline): SGDLS, YYNGEE. The CDR3 totals 15 residues. V was clipped by 0 bases and J by 2 bases; unmatched bases: 3. CDR3 nucleotides: TGTGCCAGCAGCGTAGGGGTAGCGGGGGCCTACGAGCAGTACTTC. This translates into CASSVGVAGAYEQYF.

V and J are TRBV19 and TRBJ1-2; TRBD1 agrees at 8 bases. The CDR3 covers 15 residues. Losses at the gene ends were 7 bases for V and 3 bases for J; bases not matched to a gene: 10. The germline CDR1 and CDR2 sequences are LNHDA and SQIVND (reference sequence). The CDR3 DNA follows: TGTGCCAGTACCACCCTGGCAGGGGGCCACTATGGCTACACCTTC. It specifies CASTTLAGGHYGYTF.

The genes are TRBV5-1 and TRBJ2-1; 9 nucleotides align to TRBD2. Germline V gene sequence: CDR1 SGHRS, CDR2 YFSETQ. The CDR3 spans 16 residues. Germline trimming cut 0 bases from V and 6 bases from J; bases unmatched to any gene: 7. The CDR3 region is CASSLGSLAGANEQFF. Here the CDR3 DNA reads TGCGCCAGCAGCTTGGGCTCCTTAGCGGGAGCCAATGAGCAGTTCTTC. Based on the CDR3 plus reference TRBV5-1 and TRBJ2-1, the full variable domain is KAGVTQTPRYLIKTRGQQVTLSCSPISGHRSVSWYQQTPGQGLQFLFEYFSETQRNKGNFPGRFSGRQFSNSRSEMNVSTLELGDSALYLCASSLGSLAGANEQFFGPGTRLTVL.

This clone was detected only once. The chain uses TRBV6-5 and TRBJ1-4, with 7 nucleotides matching TRBD1. Germline values: CDR1 MNHEY, CDR2 SVGAGI. The CDR3 is 15 amino acids. V was pared by 6 bases and J by 0 bases, with 4 bases of the junction left unmatched. The CDR3 coding sequence is TGTGCCAGCAGCCTAGACAGGGCAACTAATGAAAAACTGTTTTTT. Amino acid sequence: CASSLDRATNEKLFF.

The J gene is TRBJ2-2, the V gene TRBV7-9; 7 bases map to TRBD1. There are 14 residues in the CDR3. Looked up from germline, CDR1 is SEHNR and CDR2 is FQNEAQ (reference sequence). V lost 6 bases and J lost 3; bases outside the gene matches: 4. The CDR3 spells CASRGQDDTGELFF. CDR3 nucleotide sequence: TGTGCCAGCAGAGGACAGGACGACACCGGGGAGCTGTTTTTT.

This chain uses TRBV18 with TRBJ1-2, with unresolved D. There are 14 residues in the CDR3. V was shortened by 6 bases and J by 5 bases, with 16 bases between the two germline ends. Germline loops: CDR1 KGHSH, CDR2 LQKENI. The CDR3, as DNA: TGTGCCAGCTCTCAACCACCGGGTGAATATGGCTACACCTTC. This encodes CASSQPPGEYGYTF.

The CDR3 DNA reads as TGTGCCAGCAGCTTCTCGGGACAGTGGTACGAGCAGTACTTC. It specifies CASSFSGQWYEQYF. The chain recombines TRBV5-6 with TRBJ2-7, with 7 bases that match TRBD1. The CDR3 is made up of 14 amino acids. Losses at the gene ends were 2 bases for V and 4 bases for J; bases not matched to a gene: 6. The germline V gene encodes CDR1 SGHDT and CDR2 YYEEEE.

The chain links TRBV25-1 to TRBJ2-7; 10 positions match TRBD1. The junction had 5 bases not matched to a gene; V was cut back by 4 bases and J by 2 bases. This CDR3 spans 15 amino acids. The germline CDR1 and CDR2 sequences are MGHDK and SYGVNS. CDR3 coding DNA: TGTGCCAGCAGTGTGGCCGGGACAGGGGCCTACGAGCAGTACTTC. Encoded protein: CASSVAGTGAYEQYF.

This chain joins TRBV5-1 and TRBJ2-2; D perhaps matches TRBD1 (5 bases). The CDR3 covers 13 residues. Germline lookup yields CDR1 SGHRS and CDR2 YFSETQ. V was shortened by 5 bases and J by 1 base, with 6 bases between the two germline ends. CDR3 amino acids: CASRGENTGELFF. The CDR3, as DNA: TGCGCCAGCAGAGGGGAGAACACCGGGGAGCTGTTTTTT.

This clone was counted between two and nine times. The chain couples TRBV2 to TRBJ1-6; D not certain. CDR3 length equals 14 residues. V was cut by 4 bases and J by 9 bases, with 13 bases left in between. CDR1 is SNHLY, CDR2 FYNNEI, per germline. The CDR3 region is CASSGVRSGSPLHF. CDR3 coding DNA: TGTGCCAGCAGTGGAGTCCGATCGGGTTCACCCCTCCACTTT.

Points on this clone: Additional DNA sequences in this sample encode the identical CDR3. CDR3 sequence: CASSIGQGGNQPQHF. The DNA of the CDR3 is TGTGCCAGTAGTATCGGACAGGGAGGAAATCAGCCCCAGCATTTT. This chain connects TRBV19 to TRBJ1-5, with 8 positions matching TRBD1. Germline CDR1 LNHDA, CDR2 SQIVND (reference sequence). The CDR3 covers 15 residues. Trimming took 3 bases from V and 4 from J; bases not matched to a gene: 5.

The chain links TRBV5-1 to TRBJ2-1, with TRBD2 identical over 7 bases. CDR3 length: 16 residues. V was clipped by 3 bases and J by 6 bases; unmatched bases: 12. Germline CDR1 SGHRS, CDR2 YFSETQ. The CDR3 loop is CASSWAPGLPINEQFF. For the CDR3, the DNA is TGCGCCAGCAGCTGGGCGCCGGGACTACCTATCAATGAGCAGTTCTTC.

This rearrangement joins TRBV9 to TRBJ2-7; 9 nucleotides agree with TRBD2. CDR3 size: 16 residues. V shed 0 bases and J 4 bases; nucleotides not matched to a gene: 8. Looked up from germline, CDR1 is SGDLS and CDR2 is YYNGEE. Written as DNA, the CDR3 is TGTGCCAGCAGCGTAGACGTACGTAGCGGGAGTTACGAGCAGTACTTC. Amino acids: CASSVDVRSGSYEQYF.

This clone was detected only once. The chain combines TRBV5-1 with TRBJ2-3; 9 bases match TRBD1. V shed 4 bases, J shed 3 bases, and the junction held 6 bases outside the gene matches. CDR1 and CDR2 from the germline V gene are SGHRS and YFSETQ. The CDR3 sequence is 15 residues long. The CDR3 loop is CASSPGTGSTDTQYF. The CDR3 nucleotides read TGCGCCAGCAGCCCGGGGACAGGGTCAACAGATACGCAGTATTTT.

The chain joins TRBV13 to TRBJ2-7; 13 positions agree with TRBD2. V gave up 5 bases and J gave up 5 bases; unmatched junction bases: 6. Germline V gene data show CDR1 as PRHDT and CDR2 as FYEKMQ (reference sequence). The CDR3 totals 15 residues. The CDR3 loop is CASSTGLAGDDEQYF. CDR3 nucleotides: TGTGCCAGCAGCACAGGACTAGCGGGAGATGACGAGCAGTACTTC.

This chain uses TRBV18 with TRBJ1-4; 7 nucleotides agree with TRBD1. From germline, CDR1 is KGHSH and CDR2 LQKENI. The CDR3 is made up of 14 amino acids. V lost 4 bases to trimming and J lost 8 bases; unmatched junction nucleotides: 7. DNA for the CDR3: TGTGCCAGCTCACGTCACAGGGGTGGAGAAAAACTGTTTTTT. Protein: CASSRHRGGEKLFF.

This rearrangement joins TRBV10-2 to TRBJ2-7; a possible D gene is TRBD1 (5 bases). The germline V gene has CDR1 WSHSY and CDR2 SAAADI. The CDR3 totals 13 residues. V was cut by 5 bases and J by 3 bases, with 11 bases left in between. CDR3 region: CASSQTDFYEQYF. The CDR3 bases are TGCGCCAGCAGTCAGACAGATTTCTACGAGCAGTACTTC.

The rearrangement joins TRBV11-2 to TRBJ1-4; possibly TRBD1 for D (5 bases). V was clipped by 3 bases and J by 7 bases, with 9 bases between them. The CDR3 length is 13 residues. CDR1 and CDR2 from the germline V gene are SGHAT and FQNNGV. This CDR3 reads CASSFGASEKLFF. DNA for the CDR3: TGTGCCAGCAGCTTTGGGGCCAGTGAAAAACTGTTTTTT.

The chain combines TRBV23-1 with TRBJ1-3, with TRBD1 matching over 9 bases. TRBV23-1 qualifies as an ORF whose function is uncertain. The V gene end was trimmed by 3 bases and the J gene end by 2 bases; junction bases not matched to a gene: 11. The CDR3 consists of 18 residues. The CDR3 spells CASSQITGTGTAGNTIYF. The CDR3 coding sequence is TGCGCCAGCAGTCAGATAACCGGGACAGGGACTGCTGGAAACACCATATATTTT.